This TCR beta chain was sequenced during a study of control samples from healthy donors and cancer patients. Germline assignment: CDR1 SGHTA and CDR2 FQGTGA. The CDR3 spans 15 residues. V was clipped by 0 bases and J by 0 bases, with 6 bases between them. This table comes from immunoSEQ multiplex PCR, and its TCRdb copy is limited to in-frame clones, with some not included. Found here are over 75,000 clones, around four fifths of them singletons; the top ten hold 15% to 20%. The sequenced sample was blood. V gene TRBV7-3 combines with J gene TRBJ2-1; TRBD2 might be the D (6 bases). The sequence came from a man aged 30 to 39 in good health. CDR3 residues: CASSLTGGSYNEQFF. The CDR3 DNA follows: TGTGCCAGCAGCTTAACGGGGGGCTCCTACAATGAGCAGTTCTTC.